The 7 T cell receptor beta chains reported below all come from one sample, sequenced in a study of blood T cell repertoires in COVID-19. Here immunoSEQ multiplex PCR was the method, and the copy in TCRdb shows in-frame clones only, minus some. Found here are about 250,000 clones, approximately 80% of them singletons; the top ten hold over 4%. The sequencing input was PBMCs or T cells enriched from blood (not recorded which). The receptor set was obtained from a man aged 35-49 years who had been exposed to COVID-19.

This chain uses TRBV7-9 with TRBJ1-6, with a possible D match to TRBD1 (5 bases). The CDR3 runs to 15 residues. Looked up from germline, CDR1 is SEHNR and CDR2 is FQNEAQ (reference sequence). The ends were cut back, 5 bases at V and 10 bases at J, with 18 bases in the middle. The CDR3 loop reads CASSIAGNGYSPLHF. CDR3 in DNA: TGTGCCAGCAGCATCGCAGGGAATGGGTACTCACCCCTCCACTTT.

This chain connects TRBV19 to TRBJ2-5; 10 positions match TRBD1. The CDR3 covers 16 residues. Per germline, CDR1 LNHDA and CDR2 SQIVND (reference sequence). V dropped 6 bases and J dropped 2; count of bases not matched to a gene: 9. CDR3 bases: TGTGCCAGTAGCCTCGGACCGGGACAGGGGCAAGAGACCCAGTACTTC. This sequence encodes CASSLGPGQGQETQYF.

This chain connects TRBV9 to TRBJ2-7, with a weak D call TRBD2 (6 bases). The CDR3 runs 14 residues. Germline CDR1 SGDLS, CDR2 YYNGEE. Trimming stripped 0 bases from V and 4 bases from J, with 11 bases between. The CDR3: CASSVVFGGYEQYF. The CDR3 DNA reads TGTGCCAGCAGCGTAGTATTCGGGGGATACGAGCAGTACTTC. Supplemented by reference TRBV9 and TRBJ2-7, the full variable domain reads DSGVTQTPKHLITATGQRVTLRCSPRSGDLSVYWYQQSLDQGLQFLIQYYNGEERAKGNILERFSAQQFPDLHSELNLSSLELGDSALYFCASSVVFGGYEQYFGPGTRLTVT.

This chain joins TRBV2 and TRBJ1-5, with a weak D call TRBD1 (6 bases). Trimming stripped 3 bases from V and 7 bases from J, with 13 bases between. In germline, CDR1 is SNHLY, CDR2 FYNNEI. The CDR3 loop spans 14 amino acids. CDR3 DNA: TGTGCCAGCAGTGATCAGGGGAAGTGGCAGCCCCAGCATTTT. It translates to CASSDQGKWQPQHF.

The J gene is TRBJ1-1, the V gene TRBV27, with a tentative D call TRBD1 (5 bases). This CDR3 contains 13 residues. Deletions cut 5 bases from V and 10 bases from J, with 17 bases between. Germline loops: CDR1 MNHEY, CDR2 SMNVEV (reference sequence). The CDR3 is CASSPHTEGLAFF. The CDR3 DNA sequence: TGTGCCAGCAGTCCCCACACTGAGGGACTAGCTTTCTTT.

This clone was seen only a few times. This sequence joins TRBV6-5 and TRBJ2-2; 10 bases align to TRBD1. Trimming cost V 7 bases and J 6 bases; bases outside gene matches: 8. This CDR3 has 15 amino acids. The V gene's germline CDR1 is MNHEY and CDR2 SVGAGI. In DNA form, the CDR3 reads TGTGCCAGCACCCTGGGACAGGGGATGGCCGGGGAGCTGTTTTTT. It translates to CASTLGQGMAGELFF.

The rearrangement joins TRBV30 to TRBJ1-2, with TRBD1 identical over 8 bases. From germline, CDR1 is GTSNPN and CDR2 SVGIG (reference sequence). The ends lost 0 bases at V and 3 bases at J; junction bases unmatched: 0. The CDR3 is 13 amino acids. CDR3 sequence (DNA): TGTGCCTGGAGTGTGACAGGGGACTATGGCTACACCTTC. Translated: CAWSVTGDYGYTF.